This is a list of T cell receptor beta chains from one sample in a study of T cells expressing NK-cell markers. From the 5' RACE reads, TCRdb lists one entry per CDR3 protein and no DNA. The sample spans about 540,000 distinct CDR3 sequences; the ten largest clones claim roughly 3.6%. The sequenced material came from blood T cells: a sorted CD56 or NKG2C T cell subset, CD4+ or CD8+ T cells, or bulk PBMC T cells (not recorded which). These TCRs come from a man between 18 and 35 years old in good health. Both conserved end residues are part of each CDR3.

v_gene: TRBV12-3/TRBV12-4
j_gene: TRBJ2-3
CDR3aa: CASSHQWGQDTQYF

v_gene: TRBV28
j_gene: TRBJ2-4
CDR3aa: CASSLRTENIQYF

v_gene: TRBV7-7
j_gene: TRBJ2-5
CDR3aa: CASGMKGVSGETQYF

v_gene: TRBV28
j_gene: TRBJ2-3
CDR3aa: CASSFPGDGTDTQYF

v_gene: TRBV6-1
j_gene: TRBJ2-7
CDR3aa: CASSPGTTSKDEQYF

v_gene: TRBV20-1
j_gene: TRBJ2-1
CDR3aa: CSARDLRAPRSNEQFF

v_gene: TRBV7-8
j_gene: TRBJ2-5
CDR3aa: CATVPGGLGPQETQYF

v_gene: TRBV25-1
j_gene: TRBJ2-5
CDR3aa: CASSEWVEEETQYF

v_gene: TRBV29-1
j_gene: TRBJ2-5
CDR3aa: CSAFTSQETQYF

v_gene: TRBV11-2
j_gene: TRBJ2-2
CDR3aa: CASSLPSGRAPTGELFF

v_gene: TRBV3-1
j_gene: TRBJ1-1
CDR3aa: CASSPHRASEAFF

v_gene: TRBV20-1
j_gene: TRBJ2-7
CDR3aa: CSALPTASGEYF

v_gene: TRBV20-1
j_gene: TRBJ2-2
CDR3aa: CSARETSGYHTGELFF

v_gene: TRBV2
j_gene: TRBJ2-1
CDR3aa: CASSQLAGAPEGRQFF

v_gene: TRBV4-2
j_gene: TRBJ2-7
CDR3aa: CASSQDLASGTSEQYF

v_gene: TRBV7-8
j_gene: TRBJ2-2
CDR3aa: CASSLGAGLAGTGELFF

v_gene: TRBV5-1
j_gene: TRBJ2-1
CDR3aa: CASSLEVHNEQFF

v_gene: TRBV2
j_gene: TRBJ1-4
CDR3aa: CASSDVGEKLFF

v_gene: TRBV5-1
j_gene: TRBJ1-1
CDR3aa: CASNSGGSTEAFF

v_gene: TRBV7-3
j_gene: TRBJ2-1
CDR3aa: CASSSGTGNEQFF

v_gene: TRBV10-2
j_gene: TRBJ2-5
CDR3aa: CASREQGLRETQYF

v_gene: TRBV25-1
j_gene: TRBJ2-7
CDR3aa: CASSEYNTGAGEQYF

v_gene: TRBV29-1
j_gene: TRBJ2-5
CDR3aa: CSVTEGGLQETQYF

v_gene: TRBV12-5
j_gene: TRBJ2-1
CDR3aa: CASGLVHTGGGNEQFF

v_gene: TRBV24-1
j_gene: TRBJ1-2
CDR3aa: CATSDLRRYTF

v_gene: TRBV29-1
j_gene: TRBJ2-3
CDR3aa: CSAQLPSDTQYF

v_gene: TRBV5-1
j_gene: TRBJ2-5
CDR3aa: CASSWTSGRKAETQYF

v_gene: TRBV5-1
j_gene: TRBJ1-4
CDR3aa: CASSHGQGEEKLFF

v_gene: TRBV7-9
j_gene: TRBJ1-5
CDR3aa: CASSGGGNSNQPQHF

v_gene: TRBV6-5
j_gene: TRBJ2-3
CDR3aa: CASSYSAVGTDTQYF

v_gene: TRBV27
j_gene: TRBJ2-7
CDR3aa: CASSLVRSSYEQYF

v_gene: TRBV20-1
j_gene: TRBJ1-1
CDR3aa: CSARGQGGTSGTEAFF

v_gene: TRBV16
j_gene: TRBJ2-7
CDR3aa: CASSQLTGDEQYF

v_gene: TRBV2
j_gene: TRBJ1-1
CDR3aa: CASLDRDTEAFF

v_gene: TRBV5-6
j_gene: TRBJ2-7
CDR3aa: CASSLIAGDEQYF

v_gene: TRBV7-3
j_gene: TRBJ1-5
CDR3aa: CASSLNSDQPQHF

v_gene: TRBV30
j_gene: TRBJ1-1
CDR3aa: CAWSMGFMNTEAFF

v_gene: TRBV10-3
j_gene: TRBJ2-7
CDR3aa: CAISYGLAGDSYEQYF

v_gene: TRBV6-2/TRBV6-3
j_gene: TRBJ2-3
CDR3aa: CASRPSSGLAGEGGSTDTQYF

v_gene: TRBV12-3/TRBV12-4
j_gene: TRBJ2-2
CDR3aa: CASSLFRESGELFF

v_gene: TRBV20-1
j_gene: TRBJ1-4
CDR3aa: CSAVGVGQGNEKLFF

v_gene: TRBV7-3
j_gene: TRBJ2-2
CDR3aa: CASSLRAGAGTGELFF

v_gene: TRBV7-2
j_gene: TRBJ2-3
CDR3aa: CASSLALSGFSTDTQYF

v_gene: TRBV2
j_gene: TRBJ2-6
CDR3aa: CASTRTFILSGANVLTF

v_gene: TRBV5-4
j_gene: TRBJ2-5
CDR3aa: CASSILAGEYF

v_gene: TRBV2
j_gene: TRBJ1-4
CDR3aa: CASRPGTGNEKLFF

v_gene: TRBV3-1
j_gene: TRBJ2-3
CDR3aa: CASSPQGRATDTQYF

v_gene: TRBV28
j_gene: TRBJ2-2
CDR3aa: CASSLWRQGSSTGELFF

v_gene: TRBV20-1
j_gene: TRBJ2-1
CDR3aa: CSARGLSQVDEQFF

v_gene: TRBV18
j_gene: TRBJ2-2
CDR3aa: CASSPDGHGLELFF